Included here is one T cell receptor (beta chain) sequence, with context. The antigen remains undetermined. The sample is drawn from a study of shared clonotypes between healthy human individuals. Clones were read by immunoSEQ multiplex PCR, and TCRdb kept only the in-frame ones, dropping some. Here the sample spans some 2 million clones, roughly 94% being singletons. The study's findings and limits: A handful of donors showed sharing of around 5% of naive CD4 clonotypes.

CDR1 and CDR2 from the germline V gene are KGHSH and LQKENI. CDR3 length: 13 residues. Trimming shortened V by 6 bases and J by 0 bases, and 6 bases separated the two germline ends. Free of recent acute infections or vaccinations, the donors were healthy HIV-negative adults. Sequencing used naive CD4+ T cells sorted from blood. Subset in this sample: CD45RA+ positively selected. This chain uses TRBV18 with TRBJ1-3, with no clear D. The source of this sequence is a man aged 18 to 35 in good health. The chain's CDR3 is CASSGNSGNTIYF. In DNA, the CDR3 is TGTGCCAGCTCGGGGAACTCTGGAAACACCATATATTTT.